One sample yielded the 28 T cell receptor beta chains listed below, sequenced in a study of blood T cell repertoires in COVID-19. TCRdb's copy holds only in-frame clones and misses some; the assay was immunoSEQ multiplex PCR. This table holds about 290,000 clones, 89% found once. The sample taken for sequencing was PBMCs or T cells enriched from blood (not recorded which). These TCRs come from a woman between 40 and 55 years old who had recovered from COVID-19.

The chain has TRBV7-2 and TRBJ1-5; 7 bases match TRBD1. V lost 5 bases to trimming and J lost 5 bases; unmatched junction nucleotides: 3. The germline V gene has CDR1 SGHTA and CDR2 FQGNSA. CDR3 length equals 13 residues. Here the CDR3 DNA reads TGTGCCAGCAGCCAGGACAGGTATCAGCCCCAGCATTTT. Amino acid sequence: CASSQDRYQPQHF.

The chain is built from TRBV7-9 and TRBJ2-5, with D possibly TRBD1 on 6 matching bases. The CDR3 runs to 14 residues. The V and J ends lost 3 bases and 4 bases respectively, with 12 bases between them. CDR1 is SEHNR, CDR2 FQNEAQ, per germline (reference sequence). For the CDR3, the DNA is TGTGCCAGCAGCTTTTCTAGGGGGAGAGAGACCCAGTACTTC. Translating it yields CASSFSRGRETQYF.

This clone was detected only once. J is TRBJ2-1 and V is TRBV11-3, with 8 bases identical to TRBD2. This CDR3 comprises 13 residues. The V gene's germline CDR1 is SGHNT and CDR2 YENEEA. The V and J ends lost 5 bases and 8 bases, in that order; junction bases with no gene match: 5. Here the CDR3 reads CASSPGGMYEQFF. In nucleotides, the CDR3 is TGTGCCAGCAGCCCGGGGGGGATGTATGAGCAGTTCTTC.

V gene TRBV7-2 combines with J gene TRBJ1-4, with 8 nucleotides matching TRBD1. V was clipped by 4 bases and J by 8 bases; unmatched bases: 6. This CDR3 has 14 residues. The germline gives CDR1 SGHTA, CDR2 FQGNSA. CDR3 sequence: CASSSQGADEKLFF. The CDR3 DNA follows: TGTGCCAGCAGCTCGCAGGGGGCTGACGAAAAACTGTTTTTT.

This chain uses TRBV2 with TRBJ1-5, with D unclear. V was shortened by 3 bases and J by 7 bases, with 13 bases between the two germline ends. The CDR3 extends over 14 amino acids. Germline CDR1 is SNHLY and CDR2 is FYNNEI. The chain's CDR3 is CASSDMGRAQPQHF. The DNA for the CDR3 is TGTGCCAGCAGTGATATGGGGAGGGCGCAGCCCCAGCATTTT.

The CDR3 bases are TGTGCCAGTAGTATAAGAGGGGAGGCGAGAACTGAAGCTTTCTTT. This translates into CASSIRGEARTEAFF. The chain employs TRBV19 and TRBJ1-1, with a weak D call TRBD1 (5 bases). The germline CDR1 and CDR2 sequences are LNHDA and SQIVND (reference sequence). Deletions cut 2 bases from V and 5 bases from J, with 15 bases between. The CDR3 sequence is 15 residues long. The full variable domain, in which reference TRBV19 and TRBJ1-1 provide the parts outside the CDR3, is DGGITQSPKYLFRKEGQNVTLSCEQNLNHDAMYWYRQDPGQGLRLIYYSQIVNDFQKGDIAEGYSVSREKKESFPLTVTSAQKNPTAFYLCASSIRGEARTEAFFGQGTRLTVV.

The CDR3 DNA reads TGCGCCAGCAGCCAAGAGGGGGGGGGCAGACTCCAGTTGGCGGGCTACACCTTC. As protein: CASSQEGGGRLQLAGYTF. The chain uses TRBV4-1 and TRBJ1-2, with D possibly matching TRBD1 (6 bases). V was pared by 0 bases and J by 8 bases, with 25 bases between. Germline CDR1 and CDR2: MGHRA and YSYEKL. This CDR3 has 18 residues.

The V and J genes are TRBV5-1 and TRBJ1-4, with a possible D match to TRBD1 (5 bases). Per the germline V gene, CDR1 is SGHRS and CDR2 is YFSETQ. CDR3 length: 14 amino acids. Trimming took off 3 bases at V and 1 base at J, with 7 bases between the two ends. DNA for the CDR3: TGCGCCAGCAGCTCAGGGCGAACTAATGAAAAACTGTTTTTT. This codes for CASSSGRTNEKLFF.

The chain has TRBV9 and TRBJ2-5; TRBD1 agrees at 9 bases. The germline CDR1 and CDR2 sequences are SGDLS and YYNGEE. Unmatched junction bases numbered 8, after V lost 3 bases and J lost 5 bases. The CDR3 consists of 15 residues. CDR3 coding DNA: TGTGCCAGCAGCGCCCGGGACAGGGTGTCGGAGACCCAGTACTTC. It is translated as CASSARDRVSETQYF.

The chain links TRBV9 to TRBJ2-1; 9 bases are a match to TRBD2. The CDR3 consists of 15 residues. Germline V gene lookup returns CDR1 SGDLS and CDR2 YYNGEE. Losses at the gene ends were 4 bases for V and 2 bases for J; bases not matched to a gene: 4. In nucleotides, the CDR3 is TGTGCCAGCAGCATTAGCGGGAGCCCCTACAATGAGCAGTTCTTC. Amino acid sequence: CASSISGSPYNEQFF.

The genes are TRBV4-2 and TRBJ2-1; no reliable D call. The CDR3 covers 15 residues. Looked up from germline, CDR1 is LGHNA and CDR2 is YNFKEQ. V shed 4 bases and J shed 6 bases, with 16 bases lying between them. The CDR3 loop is CASSRRPGSSNEQFF. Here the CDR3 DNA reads TGTGCCAGCAGCCGCCGTCCTGGTAGTTCCAATGAGCAGTTCTTC.

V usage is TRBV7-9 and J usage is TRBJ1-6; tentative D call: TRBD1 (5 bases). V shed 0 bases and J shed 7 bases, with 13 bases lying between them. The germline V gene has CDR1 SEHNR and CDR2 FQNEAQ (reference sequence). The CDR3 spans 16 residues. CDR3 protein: CASSLAQTVQNSPLHF. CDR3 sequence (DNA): TGTGCCAGCAGCTTAGCTCAGACAGTGCAGAATTCACCCCTCCACTTT.

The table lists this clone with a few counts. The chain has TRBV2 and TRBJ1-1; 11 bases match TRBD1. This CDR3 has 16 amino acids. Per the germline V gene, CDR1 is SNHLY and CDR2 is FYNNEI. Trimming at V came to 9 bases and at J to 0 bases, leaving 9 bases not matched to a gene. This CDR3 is CASPPGQGGMNTEAFF. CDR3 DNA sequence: TGTGCCAGTCCTCCGGGACAGGGGGGCATGAACACTGAAGCTTTCTTT.

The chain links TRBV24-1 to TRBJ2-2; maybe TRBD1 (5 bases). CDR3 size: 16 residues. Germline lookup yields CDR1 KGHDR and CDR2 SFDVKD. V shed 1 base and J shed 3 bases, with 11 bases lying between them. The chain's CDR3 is CATSDLRGADTGELFF. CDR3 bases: TGTGCCACCAGTGATTTAAGGGGCGCTGACACCGGGGAGCTGTTTTTT.

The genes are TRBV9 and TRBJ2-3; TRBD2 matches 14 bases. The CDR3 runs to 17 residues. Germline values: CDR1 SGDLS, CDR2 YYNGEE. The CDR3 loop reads CDHGDRARLAGGQTQYF. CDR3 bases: TGTGACCACGGGGACAGGGCCCGACTAGCGGGAGGGCAAACGCAGTATTTT.

CDR3 DNA: TGCAGCGTTGAAGGTGGGCTGGCCCCGGCAGATACGCAGTATTTT. This sequence encodes CSVEGGLAPADTQYF. This sequence joins TRBV29-1 and TRBJ2-3, with D unresolved. V dropped 1 base and J dropped 4 bases, with 15 bases sitting between them. The CDR3 is made up of 15 amino acids. Germline values: CDR1 SQVTM, CDR2 ANQGSEA.

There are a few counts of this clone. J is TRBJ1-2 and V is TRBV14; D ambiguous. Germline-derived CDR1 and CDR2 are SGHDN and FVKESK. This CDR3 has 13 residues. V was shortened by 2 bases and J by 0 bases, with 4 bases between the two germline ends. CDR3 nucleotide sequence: TGTGCCAGCAGCCAACAGGCTAACTATGGCTACACCTTC. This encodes CASSQQANYGYTF.

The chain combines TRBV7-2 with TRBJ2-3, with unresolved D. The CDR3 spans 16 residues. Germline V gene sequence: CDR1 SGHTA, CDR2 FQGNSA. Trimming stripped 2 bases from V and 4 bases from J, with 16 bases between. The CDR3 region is CASSLRENIFADTQYF. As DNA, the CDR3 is TGTGCCAGCAGCTTACGAGAAAATATATTTGCAGATACGCAGTATTTT.

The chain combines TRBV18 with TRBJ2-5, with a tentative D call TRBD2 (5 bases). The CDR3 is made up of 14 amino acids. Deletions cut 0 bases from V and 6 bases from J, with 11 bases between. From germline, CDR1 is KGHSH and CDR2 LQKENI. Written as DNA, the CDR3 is TGTGCCAGCTCACCACCGGCGGGCGTGCAGACCCAGTACTTC. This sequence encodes CASSPPAGVQTQYF.

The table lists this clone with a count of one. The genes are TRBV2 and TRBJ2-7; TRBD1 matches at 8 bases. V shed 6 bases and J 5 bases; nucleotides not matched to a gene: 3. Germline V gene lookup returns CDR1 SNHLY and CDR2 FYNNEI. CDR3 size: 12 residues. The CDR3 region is CASRNRGDEQYF. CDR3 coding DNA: TGTGCCAGCAGGAACAGGGGGGACGAGCAGTACTTC.

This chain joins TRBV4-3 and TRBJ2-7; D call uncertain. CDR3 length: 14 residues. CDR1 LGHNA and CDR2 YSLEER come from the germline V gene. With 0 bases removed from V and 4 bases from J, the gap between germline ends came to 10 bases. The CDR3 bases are TGCGCCAGCAGCCAAGAGCTCGACACGTACGAGCAGTACTTC. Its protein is CASSQELDTYEQYF.

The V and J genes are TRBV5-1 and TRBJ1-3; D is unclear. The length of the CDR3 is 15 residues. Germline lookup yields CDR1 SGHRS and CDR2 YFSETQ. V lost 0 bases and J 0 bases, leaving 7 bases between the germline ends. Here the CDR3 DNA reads TGCGCCAGCAGCTTGGTAGCAGACTCTGGAAACACCATATATTTT. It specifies CASSLVADSGNTIYF.

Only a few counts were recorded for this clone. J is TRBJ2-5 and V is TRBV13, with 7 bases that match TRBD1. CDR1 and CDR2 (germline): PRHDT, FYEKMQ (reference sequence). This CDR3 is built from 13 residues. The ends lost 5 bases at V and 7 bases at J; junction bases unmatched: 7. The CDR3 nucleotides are TGTGCCAGCAGCCCCGACAGGGCCGGGACCCAGTACTTC. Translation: CASSPDRAGTQYF.

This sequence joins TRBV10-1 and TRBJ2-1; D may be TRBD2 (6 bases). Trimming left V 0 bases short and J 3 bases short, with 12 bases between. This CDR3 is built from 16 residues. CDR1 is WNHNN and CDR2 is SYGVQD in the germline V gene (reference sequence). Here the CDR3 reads CASSESGRGLYNEQFF. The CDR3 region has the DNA TGCGCCAGCAGTGAGTCCGGACGGGGACTCTACAATGAGCAGTTCTTC.

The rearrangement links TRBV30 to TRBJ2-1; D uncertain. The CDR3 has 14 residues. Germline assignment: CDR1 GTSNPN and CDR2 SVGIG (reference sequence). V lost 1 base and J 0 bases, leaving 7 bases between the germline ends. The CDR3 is CAWSARNSYNEQFF. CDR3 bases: TGTGCCTGGAGTGCCAGAAACTCCTACAATGAGCAGTTCTTC.

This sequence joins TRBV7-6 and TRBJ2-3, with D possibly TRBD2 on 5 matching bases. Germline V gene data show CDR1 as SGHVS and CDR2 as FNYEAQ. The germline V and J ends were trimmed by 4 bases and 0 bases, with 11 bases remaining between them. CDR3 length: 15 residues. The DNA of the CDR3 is TGTGCCAGCAGCTCGATCGCGGGCAGCACAGATACGCAGTATTTT. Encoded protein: CASSSIAGSTDTQYF.

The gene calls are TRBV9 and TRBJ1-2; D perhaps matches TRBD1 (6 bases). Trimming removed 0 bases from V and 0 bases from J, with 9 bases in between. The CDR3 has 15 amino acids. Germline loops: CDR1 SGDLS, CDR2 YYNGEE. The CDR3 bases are TGTGCCAGCAGCGTAGCTCAGGGGACTAACTATGGCTACACCTTC. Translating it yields CASSVAQGTNYGYTF. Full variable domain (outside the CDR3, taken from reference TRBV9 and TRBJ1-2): DSGVTQTPKHLITATGQRVTLRCSPRSGDLSVYWYQQSLDQGLQFLIQYYNGEERAKGNILERFSAQQFPDLHSELNLSSLELGDSALYFCASSVAQGTNYGYTFGSGTRLTVV.

The CDR3 nucleotides are TGTGCCAGCTCAGCCGGGATCCTTAACGAGCAGTACTTC. Protein sequence: CASSAGILNEQYF. This chain joins TRBV18 and TRBJ2-7, with TRBD2 as a possible D gene (5 bases). Trimming left V 5 bases short and J 5 bases short, with 13 bases between. This CDR3 has 13 amino acids. The germline CDR1 and CDR2 sequences are KGHSH and LQKENI.